The text below deals with one T cell receptor beta chain. Antigen: not known. These data belong to a study of vaccination and CD4 T cells after COVID-19. Across the whole study: Four females and six males made up the convalescents, with two Hispanic. Day 14 and days 161 to 241 post-vaccination were the time points at which three convalescent patients were sampled. Findings and caveats of the study: There was no significant change from roughly 22 to 38 median reactive clonotypes.

The time point here: late sampling 161 to 241 days after vaccination in a few convalescent patients. TCRdb reprocessed the PCR reads with MiXCR, giving one entry per CDR3 protein. This sample has approximately 40,000 distinct CDR3 sequences, with 36% found just once. The germline CDR1 and CDR2 sequences are SGHTA and FQGNSA. This CDR3 contains 15 residues. Trimming cost V 6 bases and J 5 bases; bases outside gene matches: 11. Sequencing was performed on CD4+ T cells from blood, taken about 7 months after SARS-CoV-2 vaccination. This sequence was found in a human donor who had recovered from COVID-19. V is TRBV7-2 and J is TRBJ2-3, with 7 nucleotides matching TRBD1. The chain's CDR3 is CASRGTTGIGDTQYF. The CDR3 region has the DNA TGTGCCAGCAGAGGGACGACAGGGATTGGAGATACGCAGTATTTT.